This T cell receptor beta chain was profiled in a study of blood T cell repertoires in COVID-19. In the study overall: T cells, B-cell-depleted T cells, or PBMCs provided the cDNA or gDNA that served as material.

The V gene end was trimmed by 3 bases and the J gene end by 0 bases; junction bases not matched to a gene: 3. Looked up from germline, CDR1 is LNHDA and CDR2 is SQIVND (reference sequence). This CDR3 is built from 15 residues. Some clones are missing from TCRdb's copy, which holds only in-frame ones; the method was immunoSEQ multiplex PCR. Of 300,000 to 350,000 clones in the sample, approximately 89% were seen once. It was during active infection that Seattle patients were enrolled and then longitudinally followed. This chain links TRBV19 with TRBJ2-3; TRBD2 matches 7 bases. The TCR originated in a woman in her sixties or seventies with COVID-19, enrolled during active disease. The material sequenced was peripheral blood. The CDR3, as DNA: TGTGCCAGTAGTATTTGGGGGGGAAGCACAGATACGCAGTATTTT. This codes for CASSIWGGSTDTQYF.